This T cell receptor beta chain appears in the sequencing data of a study of OX40 agonist ivuxolimab in advanced cancers. Some clones are missing from TCRdb's copy, which holds only in-frame ones; the method was immunoSEQ multiplex PCR. In the table there are about 50,000 clones, 85% to 90% of which are singletons. General observations from the study: Clonal expansion was seen in CD4+ and CD8+ blood T cells by week 6 at 0.1 to 3.0 mg/kg. The authors did not determine the antigen specificity of the expanded peripheral T cells.

The CDR3 has 14 residues. Germline V gene data show CDR1 as SGHRS and CDR2 as YFSETQ. V was pared by 2 bases and J by 5 bases, with 13 bases between. Notes on this clone: What it binds is not known.

The source material was CD4+ or CD8+ T cells sorted from blood, sampled in a trial of the OX40 agonist ivuxolimab. The receptor was isolated from an adult with an advanced solid tumor such as melanoma, head and neck, liver or kidney cancer. This chain uses TRBV5-1 with TRBJ1-2; tentatively, D is TRBD1 (5 bases). CDR3 nucleotide sequence: TGCGCCAGCAGCTTAGATGGGACGGTGTATGGCTACACCTTC. Translating it yields CASSLDGTVYGYTF.